This entry lists 21 T cell receptor beta chains sequenced from one sample in a study of blood T cell repertoires in COVID-19. Profiling relied on immunoSEQ multiplex PCR, and the TCRdb table lists in-frame clones only, not all of them. The sample has about 150,000 clones, 88% seen once. Sequencing used PBMCs or T cells enriched from blood (not recorded which). The receptors derive from a woman under 40 with acute COVID-19.

The chain is built from TRBV27 and TRBJ2-1, with D possibly matching TRBD1 (5 bases). The V end was cut by 3 bases, the J end by 3 bases, with 12 bases between. The germline gives CDR1 MNHEY, CDR2 SMNVEV (reference sequence). The CDR3 consists of 15 residues. CDR3 DNA sequence: TGTGCCAGCAGTTTGAGACAGCCCATCTACAATGAGCAGTTCTTC. It yields the protein CASSLRQPIYNEQFF.

The chain joins TRBV6-5 to TRBJ1-2, with D perhaps TRBD1 (6 bases). Trimming cost V 7 bases and J 7 bases, with 13 bases left between them. Germline CDR1 and CDR2: MNHEY and SVGAGI. The CDR3 runs to 12 residues. This chain's CDR3 is CASTDPGVGYTF. The CDR3 DNA reads TGTGCCAGCACAGATCCAGGGGTTGGCTACACCTTC.

This clone was recorded once. The chain is built from TRBV5-4 and TRBJ1-2; no clear D gene. There are 14 residues in the CDR3. Germline lookup yields CDR1 SGHNT and CDR2 YYREEE (reference sequence). Trimming removed 2 bases from V and 3 bases from J, with 11 bases in between. In DNA form, the CDR3 reads TGTGCCAGCAGCTTTAGGGAGGGCTACTATGGCTACACCTTC. Protein: CASSFREGYYGYTF.

CDR3 sequence (DNA): TGTGCCAGCAGCGGAGGGGGGACAGGGGTTGAGCAGTTCTTC. Encoded protein: CASSGGGTGVEQFF. The genes are TRBV9 and TRBJ2-1; 10 nucleotides align to TRBD1. Germline V CDR1 and CDR2: SGDLS, YYNGEE. After removal of 3 bases from V and 9 bases from J, the junction contained 6 bases not matched to a gene. The CDR3 covers 14 residues.

This clone occurred once. The chain recombines TRBV5-1 with TRBJ1-6, with D possibly matching TRBD1 (6 bases). V was trimmed by 0 bases and J by 8 bases, leaving 18 bases between them. The CDR3 is 17 residues long. Germline CDR1 SGHRS, CDR2 YFSETQ. The CDR3 spells CASSLVPGVTADSPLHF. The CDR3 DNA reads as TGCGCCAGCAGCTTGGTTCCAGGGGTTACAGCCGATTCACCCCTCCACTTT.

The genes are TRBV4-3 and TRBJ1-3; no firm D call. Germline CDR1 and CDR2: LGHNA and YSLEER. Trimming cost V 4 bases and J 0 bases, with 25 bases left between them. The CDR3 spans 20 residues. The CDR3, as DNA: TGCGCCAGCAGCCCACGCTTTCTGACTGAGTCTACCTTCTCTGGAAACACCATATATTTT. This translates into CASSPRFLTESTFSGNTIYF.

This chain connects TRBV7-2 to TRBJ2-5; 9 bases fit TRBD1. After removal of 5 bases from V and 5 bases from J, the junction contained 12 bases not matched to a gene. Germline CDR1 reads SGHTA; CDR2 reads FQGNSA. CDR3 length: 16 residues. The CDR3 sequence is CASSQSPGQGTETQYF. The CDR3 coding sequence is TGTGCCAGCAGCCAAAGTCCGGGACAGGGAACCGAGACCCAGTACTTC.

The V and J genes are TRBV28 and TRBJ1-5; 7 bases fit TRBD1. The V gene's germline CDR1 is MDHEN and CDR2 SYDVKM. V shed 2 bases, J shed 6 bases, and the junction held 4 bases outside the gene matches. The CDR3 totals 14 residues. The DNA for the CDR3 is TGTGCCAGCAGTTTAGGCAGGGGGTCTCAGCCCCAGCATTTT. This codes for CASSLGRGSQPQHF.

This clone was found once. A much bigger clone sits one base away, suggesting this may be a read error. V gene TRBV7-8 combines with J gene TRBJ1-4; D perhaps matches TRBD1 (5 bases). Trimming removed 5 bases at V and 8 bases at J, with 9 bases between. CDR1 is SGHVS and CDR2 is FQNEAQ in the germline V gene. The CDR3 totals 12 residues. The CDR3 reads CASSPRGEKLFF. The CDR3, as DNA: TGTGCCAGCAGCCCGCGGGGGGAAAAACTGTTTTTT.

This chain links TRBV28 with TRBJ1-3; D might be TRBD1 (6 bases). Germline lookup yields CDR1 MDHEN and CDR2 SYDVKM. This CDR3 is 13 amino acids long. Between the trimmed V and J ends, which lost 4 bases and 7 bases, there was a span of 11 bases. The CDR3 DNA is TGTGCCAGCAGTTACAGGGCCTTGAACACCATATATTTT. Protein sequence: CASSYRALNTIYF.

The gene calls are TRBV3-1 (or the pseudogene TRBV3-2) and TRBJ2-3; 10 bases line up with TRBD2. Germline CDR1 is LGHDT and CDR2 is YNNKEL (reference sequence). V lost 5 bases to trimming and J lost 1 base; unmatched junction nucleotides: 6. This CDR3 comprises 16 residues. Written as DNA, the CDR3 is TGTGCCAGCAGCTACTTCGGGACTAGCGGCACAGATACGCAGTATTTT. It encodes CASSYFGTSGTDTQYF.

The chain joins TRBV15 to TRBJ2-1, with 14 bases identical to TRBD2. V lost 5 bases and J lost 6; bases outside the gene matches: 24. The CDR3 extends over 22 amino acids. The germline CDR1 and CDR2 sequences are LNHNV and YYDKDF (reference sequence). This chain's CDR3 is CATSPWGLTPTLGLAGGNEQFF. CDR3 in DNA: TGTGCCACCAGCCCTTGGGGACTGACACCTACCTTAGGACTAGCGGGAGGCAATGAGCAGTTCTTC.

This chain connects TRBV19 to TRBJ1-5, with 12 bases matching TRBD1. The CDR3 length is 15 residues. The germline CDR1 and CDR2 sequences are LNHDA and SQIVND (reference sequence). J lost 10 bases, V lost 4 bases, and 8 bases had no gene match. CDR3 protein: CASSTPGQGARPQHF. CDR3 in DNA: TGTGCCAGTAGTACCCCGGGACAGGGGGCGCGACCCCAGCATTTT. Variable domain in full (rest from reference TRBV19 and TRBJ1-5): DGGITQSPKYLFRKEGQNVTLSCEQNLNHDAMYWYRQDPGQGLRLIYYSQIVNDFQKGDIAEGYSVSREKKESFPLTVTSAQKNPTAFYLCASSTPGQGARPQHFGDGTRLSIL.

This CDR3 is CASSERVLAGGPADTQYF. As DNA, the CDR3 is TGCGCCAGCAGCGAAAGGGTGTTGGCGGGAGGGCCAGCAGATACGCAGTATTTT. The genes are TRBV4-3 and TRBJ2-3, with 9 bases lining up with TRBD2. Germline lookup yields CDR1 LGHNA and CDR2 YSLEER. V shed 5 bases, J shed 4 bases, and the junction held 16 bases outside the gene matches. This CDR3 spans 18 amino acids.

This chain uses TRBV5-1 with TRBJ2-6; D is possibly TRBD1 (5 bases). The CDR3 has 14 amino acids. Trimming took 5 bases from V and 2 from J, leaving 8 bases between them. Germline V gene lookup returns CDR1 SGHRS and CDR2 YFSETQ. The CDR3 DNA sequence: TGCGCCAGCAGGGTAGGGGCTGGGGCCAACGTCCTGACTTTC. Protein product: CASRVGAGANVLTF.

This chain connects TRBV5-4 to TRBJ2-2, with D possibly TRBD2 on 6 matching bases. V shed 0 bases and J shed 2 bases, with 11 bases lying between them. This CDR3 region has 16 residues. The germline gives CDR1 SGHNT, CDR2 YYREEE (reference sequence). This CDR3 reads CASSLGGSGNTGELFF. CDR3 DNA: TGTGCCAGCAGCTTGGGAGGTAGCGGTAACACCGGGGAGCTGTTTTTT.

The DNA for the CDR3 is TGCAGCGTCCCCCCAGCGGCCGGTAGCACCGGGGAGCTGTTTTTT. This codes for CSVPPAAGSTGELFF. V usage is TRBV29-1 and J usage is TRBJ2-2; possibly TRBD2 for D (5 bases). The CDR3 spans 15 residues. From germline, CDR1 is SQVTM and CDR2 ANQGSEA. V dropped 6 bases and J dropped 4 bases, with 18 bases sitting between them.

The V gene is TRBV28, the J gene TRBJ1-5; no clear D gene. Trimming cost V 7 bases and J 9 bases, with 22 bases left between them. CDR1 and CDR2 from the germline V gene are MDHEN and SYDVKM. The CDR3 loop spans 15 amino acids. CDR3 sequence: CASTTDLAGARPQHF. CDR3 nucleotide sequence: TGTGCCAGCACCACAGACCTGGCGGGAGCTCGGCCCCAGCATTTT.

The rearrangement links TRBV28 to TRBJ1-6, with D perhaps TRBD1 (5 bases). V was pared by 8 bases and J by 0 bases, with 8 bases between. The CDR3 runs 14 residues. Per germline, CDR1 MDHEN and CDR2 SYDVKM. CDR3 sequence (DNA): TGTGCCAGCGAAACAGGCTCCTATAATTCACCCCTCCACTTT. Protein: CASETGSYNSPLHF.

This clone has just a few counts. The gene calls are TRBV5-8 and TRBJ2-3; 9 nucleotides agree with TRBD2. V dropped 2 bases and J dropped 4; count of bases not matched to a gene: 8. This CDR3 comprises 16 residues. Looked up from germline, CDR1 is SGHTS and CDR2 is YDEGEE. CDR3 sequence: CASSLLVAGDADTQYF. DNA of the CDR3: TGTGCCAGCAGCTTATTGGTAGCGGGAGACGCAGATACGCAGTATTTT.

The V and J genes are TRBV4-1 and TRBJ2-3; 8 bases are a match to TRBD1. This CDR3 comprises 21 residues. The germline gives CDR1 MGHRA, CDR2 YSYEKL. V trimming: 3 bases; J trimming: 2 bases; junction bases outside the gene matches: 22. CDR3 nucleotides: TGCGCCAGCAGCCATCCCACCGGACAGGGAAGAGGGACCCTAGCCACAGATACGCAGTATTTT. This translates into CASSHPTGQGRGTLATDTQYF.